This T cell receptor beta chain was identified during a study of T cells in Graves' hyperthyroidism and ophthalmopathy. This clonotype was counted at least ten times. The study excluded patients with uncontrolled infection, other autoimmune disease, pregnancy or lactation. Diagnosing involved the use of clinical symptoms, serum thyroxine and TRAb, thyroid ultrasound and orbital computed tomography. Fresh 10 ml peripheral blood yielded PBMCs. It was RNA transcripts that yielded the amplified TCR beta CDR3 regions. TCR CDR3 underwent first-round RT-PCR with the HTBI primer set. MiXCR, applied by TCRdb to the multiplex PCR reads, yields one record per CDR3 protein. The sample contains 380,000 or so distinct CDR3 sequences, approximately 13% of which appear only once. Germline CDR1 MGHRA, CDR2 YSYEKL. The CDR3 contains 14 residues. V was clipped by 4 bases and J by 4 bases; unmatched bases: 4.

The sample comprised blood. This sequence originates from a man aged 30-40 years with Graves' hyperthyroidism that later progressed to Graves' ophthalmopathy. The chain has TRBV4-1 and TRBJ2-7, with 10 bases identical to TRBD2. DNA of the CDR3: TGCGCCAGCAGCCCGAGGACTAGCGGTTACGAGCAGTACTTC. Translation gives CASSPRTSGYEQYF.